A single T cell receptor beta chain is shown here with its context. What it recognizes is unknown. This entry is derived from a study of T cells expressing NK-cell markers. Study-wide context: From sorted CD3+CD56+NKG2C+, CD3+CD56+NKG2C- and CD3+CD56-NKG2C+ T cells came the TCR beta repertoires. The study's findings and limits: It remained uncertain whether the expanded NKG2C+ T cell clones were specific for HCMV antigens.

CDR3 length equals 13 residues. TCRdb reprocessed the 5' RACE reads and stores each CDR3 protein as one record, lacking DNA. The ten top clones account for about 0.39%, within a sample of about 260,000 distinct CDR3 sequences. The specimen sequenced was blood T cells: a sorted CD56 or NKG2C T cell subset, CD4+ or CD8+ T cells, or bulk PBMC T cells (not recorded which). The source of this sequence is a man between 18 and 35 years old in good health. This chain joins TRBV12-3 or TRBV12-4 and TRBJ1-2; TCRdb names TRBD1, which stays unverified in the absence of DNA. CDR3 loop: CASSRQVNYGYTF.